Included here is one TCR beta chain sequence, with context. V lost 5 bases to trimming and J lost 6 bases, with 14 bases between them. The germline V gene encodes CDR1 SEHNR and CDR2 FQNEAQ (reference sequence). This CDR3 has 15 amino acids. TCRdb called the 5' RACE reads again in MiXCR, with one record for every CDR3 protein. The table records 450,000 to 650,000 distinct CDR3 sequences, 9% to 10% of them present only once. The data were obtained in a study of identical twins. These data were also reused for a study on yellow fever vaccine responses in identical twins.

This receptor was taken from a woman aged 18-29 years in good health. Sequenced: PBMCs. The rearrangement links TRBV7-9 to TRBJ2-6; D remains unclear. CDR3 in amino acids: CASSPPGTSANVLTF. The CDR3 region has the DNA TGTGCCAGCAGCCCTCCAGGTACCTCGGCCAACGTCCTGACTTTC.